This T cell receptor (beta chain) was captured in a study of response to subunit inactivated influenza vaccine (dated 2018 in TCRdb). For the wider study: To follow how T cells responded to a trivalent subunit inactivated influenza vaccine, the researchers relied on deep quantitative profiling of the T cell receptor repertoire.

The CDR3 starts with the cysteine, ends with the phenylalanine, and has 14 residues. CDR3 DNA only is kept here, 42 bases in frame from base 1. V and J lose 8 bases and 5 bases, and a span of 18 bases separates them. The library came from RT-PCR. Instrument on record: Illumina HiSeq 2500. TCRdb's own reprocessing of the public reads used fastp at Q25 and MiXCR and kept productive beta chains. When rows share a CDR3 protein, they turn into one entry using the most common DNA and genes. The sample data list about 650,000 distinct CDR3 sequences, and about 14% of these were observed just once. 7.6% of the sample is taken by the ten largest. Regarding this clonotype: This clone's antigen is unknown. Per-nucleotide qualities are absent, and no much larger clonotype sits a single base away.

General conclusions and limits of the study: The authors proposed that each seasonal influenza vaccination may bring in only a limited number of new T cells.

This receptor was taken from a man between 50 and 59 years old who received an inactivated influenza vaccine. Donor details come from another sample of the same person, matched by shared clones. The chain employs TRBV12-3 or TRBV12-4 and TRBJ2-5; confidence is insufficient to name the D gene. Sequencing was performed on PBMCs from blood, taken around 15 days before vaccination. The CDR3 reads as follows: CASSLVQLRETQYF. The nucleotide sequence reads TGTGCCAGCTCCCTCGTCCAGTTACGGGAGACCCAGTACTTC.